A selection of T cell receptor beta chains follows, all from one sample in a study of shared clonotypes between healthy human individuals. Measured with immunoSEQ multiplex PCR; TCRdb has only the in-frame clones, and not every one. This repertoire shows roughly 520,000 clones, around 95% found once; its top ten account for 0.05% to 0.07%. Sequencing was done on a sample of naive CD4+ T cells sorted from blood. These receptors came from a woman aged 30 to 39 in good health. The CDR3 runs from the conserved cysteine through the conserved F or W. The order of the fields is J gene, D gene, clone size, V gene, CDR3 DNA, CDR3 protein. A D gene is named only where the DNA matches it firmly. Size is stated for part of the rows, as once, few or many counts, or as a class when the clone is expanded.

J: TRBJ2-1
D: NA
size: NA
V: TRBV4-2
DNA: TGTGCCAGCAGCCAAAAACAGTGGGCGGAGACTGCGTACAATGAGCAGTTCTTC
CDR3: CASSQKQWAETAYNEQFF

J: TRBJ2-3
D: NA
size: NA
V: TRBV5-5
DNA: TGTGCCAGCAGCCATCCCCCACACACAGATACGCAGTATTTT
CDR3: CASSHPPHTDTQYF

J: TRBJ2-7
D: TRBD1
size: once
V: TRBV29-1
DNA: TGCAGCGTTCTTACCTACAGGGGATACTACGAGCAGTACTTC
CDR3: CSVLTYRGYYEQYF

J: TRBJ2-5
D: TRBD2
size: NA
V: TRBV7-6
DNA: TGTGCCAGCAGCCCAGGGACTAGCGGGAGCGAGACCCAGTACTTC
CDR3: CASSPGTSGSETQYF

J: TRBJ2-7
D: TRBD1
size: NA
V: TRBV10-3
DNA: TGTGCCACTTACACCGGACAGGGGCCCCACGAGCAGTACTTC
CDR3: CATYTGQGPHEQYF

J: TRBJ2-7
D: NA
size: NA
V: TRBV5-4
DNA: TGTGCCAGCAGCCTGGAGGGAACCTACGAGCAGTACTTC
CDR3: CASSLEGTYEQYF

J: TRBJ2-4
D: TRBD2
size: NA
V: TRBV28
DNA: TGTGCCAGCAGTCAAGGGGGACTAGCGGGAGGGCTTACCAAAAACATTCAGTACTTC
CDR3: CASSQGGLAGGLTKNIQYF

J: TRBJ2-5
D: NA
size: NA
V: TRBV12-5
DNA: TGTGCTAGTGGTTTATGGGGGGAAGAGACCCAGTACTTC
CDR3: CASGLWGEETQYF

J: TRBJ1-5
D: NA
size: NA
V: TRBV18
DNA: TGTGCCAGCTCACCGGCGGGGGCGTCCGGGCAGCCCCAGCATTTT
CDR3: CASSPAGASGQPQHF

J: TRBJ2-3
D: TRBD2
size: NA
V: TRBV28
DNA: TGTGCCAGCAGCCGACGGACTAGCGGGACGGAAGATACGCAGTATTTT
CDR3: CASSRRTSGTEDTQYF